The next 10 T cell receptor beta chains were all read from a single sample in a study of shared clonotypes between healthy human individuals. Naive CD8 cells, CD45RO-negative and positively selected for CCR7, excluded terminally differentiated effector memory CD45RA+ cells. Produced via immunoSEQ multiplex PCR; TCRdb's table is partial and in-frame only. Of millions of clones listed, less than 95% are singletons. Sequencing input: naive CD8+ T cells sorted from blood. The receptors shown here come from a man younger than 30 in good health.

As DNA, the CDR3 is TGTGCCAGCAGTTACAACAACCGGAATGAGCAGTTCTTC. Translating it yields CASSYNNRNEQFF. The J gene is TRBJ2-1, the V gene TRBV6-5; D gene uncertain. V gave up 2 bases and J gave up 7 bases, with 9 bases separating them. This CDR3 is built from 13 residues. Germline V gene sequence: CDR1 MNHEY, CDR2 SVGAGI.

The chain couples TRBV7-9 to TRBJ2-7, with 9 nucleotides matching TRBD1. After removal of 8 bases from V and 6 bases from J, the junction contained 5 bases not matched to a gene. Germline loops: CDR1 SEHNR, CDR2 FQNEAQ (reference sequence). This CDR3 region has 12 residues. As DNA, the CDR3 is TGTGCCAGCCGAAACAGGGGGCCCGAGCAGTACTTC. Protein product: CASRNRGPEQYF.

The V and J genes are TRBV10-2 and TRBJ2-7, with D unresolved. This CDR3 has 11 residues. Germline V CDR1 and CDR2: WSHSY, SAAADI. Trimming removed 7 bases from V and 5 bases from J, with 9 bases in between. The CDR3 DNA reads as TGCGCCAGCACCACCGGACACGAGCAGTACTTC. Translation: CASTTGHEQYF.

CDR3 residues: CASSARQGAPEKLFF. The CDR3 nucleotides read TGTGCCAGTAGTGCCCGACAGGGGGCGCCTGAAAAACTGTTTTTT. J is TRBJ1-4 and V is TRBV19; 10 nucleotides line up with TRBD1. Germline lookup yields CDR1 LNHDA and CDR2 SQIVND (reference sequence). CDR3 length: 15 amino acids. The V segment lost 5 bases and the J segment 7 bases; nucleotides outside the gene matches: 7.

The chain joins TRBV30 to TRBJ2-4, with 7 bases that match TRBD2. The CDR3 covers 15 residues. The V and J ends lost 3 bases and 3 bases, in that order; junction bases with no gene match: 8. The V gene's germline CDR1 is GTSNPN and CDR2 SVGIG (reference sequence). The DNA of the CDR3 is TGTGCCTGGAGGAATCGGGAGGTCGGCAAAAACATTCAGTACTTC. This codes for CAWRNREVGKNIQYF.

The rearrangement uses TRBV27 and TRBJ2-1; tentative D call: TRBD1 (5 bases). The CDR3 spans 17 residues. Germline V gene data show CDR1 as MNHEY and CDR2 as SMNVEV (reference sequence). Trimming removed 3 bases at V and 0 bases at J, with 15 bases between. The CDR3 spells CASSFIGVQGSYNEQFF. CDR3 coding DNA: TGTGCCAGCAGTTTCATCGGCGTTCAGGGCTCCTACAATGAGCAGTTCTTC.

This CDR3 is CASSSTGVTYEQYF. The CDR3 DNA reads TGTGCCAGCAGCTCGACAGGGGTGACATACGAGCAGTACTTC. The chain combines TRBV5-5 with TRBJ2-7, with 8 nucleotides matching TRBD1. V dropped 3 bases and J dropped 4; count of bases not matched to a gene: 6. CDR1 and CDR2 (germline): SGHKS, YYEKEE (reference sequence). The CDR3 runs 14 residues.

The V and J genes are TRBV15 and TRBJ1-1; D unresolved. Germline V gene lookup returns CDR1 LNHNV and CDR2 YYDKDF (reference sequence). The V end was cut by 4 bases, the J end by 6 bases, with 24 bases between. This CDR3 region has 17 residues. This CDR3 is CATSTPNTPGGNSEAFF. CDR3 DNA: TGTGCCACCAGCACCCCTAATACGCCAGGAGGAAACTCTGAAGCTTTCTTT. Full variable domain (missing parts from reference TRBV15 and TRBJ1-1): DAMVIQNPRYQVTQFGKPVTLSCSQTLNHNVMYWYQQKSSQAPKLLFHYYDKDFNNEADTPDNFQSRRPNTSFCFLDIRSPGLGDTAMYLCATSTPNTPGGNSEAFFGQGTRLTVV.

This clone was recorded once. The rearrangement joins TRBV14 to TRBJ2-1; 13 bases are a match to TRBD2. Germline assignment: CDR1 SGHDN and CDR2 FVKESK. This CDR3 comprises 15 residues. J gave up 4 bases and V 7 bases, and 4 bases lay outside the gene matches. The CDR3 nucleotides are TGTGCCAGCACCGAGACTAGCGGGAGGTACAATGAGCAGTTCTTC. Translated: CASTETSGRYNEQFF.

CDR3 sequence (DNA): TGTGCCAGCAGTCCCATCCTAGAAGGGTTCAAGGGGCAGTACTTC. Its protein is CASSPILEGFKGQYF. The chain links TRBV27 to TRBJ2-7; D is ambiguous. The germline CDR1 and CDR2 sequences are MNHEY and SMNVEV (reference sequence). V was clipped by 5 bases and J by 9 bases, with 23 bases between them. The CDR3 spans 15 residues.